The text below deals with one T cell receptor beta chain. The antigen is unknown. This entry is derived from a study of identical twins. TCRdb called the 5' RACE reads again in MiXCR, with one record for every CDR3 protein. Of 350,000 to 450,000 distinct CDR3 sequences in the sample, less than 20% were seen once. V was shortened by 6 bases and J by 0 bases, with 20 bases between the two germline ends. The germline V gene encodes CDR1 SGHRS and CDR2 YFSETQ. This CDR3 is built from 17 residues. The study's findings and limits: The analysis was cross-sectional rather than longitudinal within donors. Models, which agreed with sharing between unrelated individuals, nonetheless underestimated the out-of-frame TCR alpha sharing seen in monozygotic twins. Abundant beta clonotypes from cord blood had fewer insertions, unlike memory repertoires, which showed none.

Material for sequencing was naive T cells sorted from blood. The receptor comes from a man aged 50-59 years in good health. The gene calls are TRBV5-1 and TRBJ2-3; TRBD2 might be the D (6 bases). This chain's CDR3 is CASTLGSGGTSTDTQYF. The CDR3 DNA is TGCGCCAGCACCCTGGGGAGCGGCGGGACGAGCACAGATACGCAGTATTTT.